These 13 T cell receptor beta chains were sequenced from one sample in a study of T cell responses to AZD1222 COVID-19 vaccine. The protocol was immunoSEQ multiplex PCR, while the TCRdb copy is restricted to in-frame clones and leaves out a portion. The sample has about 97,000 clones, about 88% seen once. Sample: peripheral blood, taken on day 0 of AZD1222 vaccination. The receptors come from an adult in good health.

This sequence joins TRBV6-5 and TRBJ2-1; D is unclear. CDR3 length: 13 amino acids. Germline values: CDR1 MNHEY, CDR2 SVGAGI. V dropped 5 bases and J dropped 3 bases, with 8 bases sitting between them. CDR3 sequence: CASSLDGYNEQFF. The CDR3, as DNA: TGTGCCAGCAGTCTGGACGGCTACAATGAGCAGTTCTTC.

This clone was detected once. The CDR3 sequence is CASSLGGLAGLTYEQYF. CDR3 sequence (DNA): TGTGCCAGCAGCTTGGGGGGACTAGCGGGCTTAACCTACGAGCAGTACTTC. The chain combines TRBV5-4 with TRBJ2-7; TRBD2 matches at 12 bases. V lost 0 bases to trimming and J lost 2 bases; unmatched junction nucleotides: 6. The germline V gene encodes CDR1 SGHNT and CDR2 YYREEE (reference sequence). The CDR3 is 17 amino acids.

The rearrangement uses TRBV12-3 or TRBV12-4 and TRBJ1-1; tentative D call: TRBD1 (6 bases). The V gene lost 10 bases and the J gene lost 1 base, with 13 bases spanning the gap. The CDR3 spans 13 residues. As DNA, the CDR3 is TGTGCCACCTTACAGGGAAAGAACACTGAAGCTTTCTTT. Amino acid sequence: CATLQGKNTEAFF.

The chain recombines TRBV10-2 with TRBJ2-1; 7 nucleotides match TRBD1. The CDR3 is made up of 15 amino acids. V lost 3 bases and J lost 2; bases outside the gene matches: 4. The germline gives CDR1 WSHSY, CDR2 SAAADI. For the CDR3, the DNA is TGCGCCAGCAGTGAAAGAGGGGGCCCCTACAATGAGCAGTTCTTC. It yields the protein CASSERGGPYNEQFF.

V usage is TRBV6-2 or TRBV6-3 and J usage is TRBJ1-6; 9 nucleotides line up with TRBD1. In germline, CDR1 is MNHEY, CDR2 SVGEGT. The CDR3 totals 15 residues. V trimming: 4 bases; J trimming: 7 bases; junction bases outside the gene matches: 5. The CDR3, as DNA: TGTGCCAGCAGTTCGGGACAGGGACCAAATTCACCCCTCCACTTT. Its translation: CASSSGQGPNSPLHF.

The chain employs TRBV7-9 and TRBJ1-1, with TRBD1 matching over 9 bases. Germline V gives CDR1 SEHNR, CDR2 FQNEAQ (reference sequence). Unmatched junction bases numbered 4, after V lost 5 bases and J lost 0 bases. The CDR3 runs 15 residues. CDR3 nucleotides: TGTGCCAGCAGCCCGGGACAGGGCTTGAACACTGAAGCTTTCTTT. This codes for CASSPGQGLNTEAFF.

The chain recombines TRBV18 with TRBJ1-5, with 8 bases identical to TRBD1. V lost 5 bases and J lost 7; bases outside the gene matches: 4. Germline loops: CDR1 KGHSH, CDR2 LQKENI. The CDR3 is made up of 13 amino acids. Here the CDR3 reads CASSTDRGQPQHF. The CDR3 bases are TGTGCCAGCTCAACCGACAGGGGACAGCCCCAGCATTTT.

The genes are TRBV11-2 and TRBJ2-7; TRBD1 matches at 8 bases. Germline trimming cut 4 bases from V and 2 bases from J; bases unmatched to any gene: 7. The CDR3 runs to 15 residues. Germline CDR1 and CDR2: SGHAT and FQNNGV. The CDR3 nucleotides read TGTGCCAGCAGCTCCCGGGACAGGTTAACCTACGAGCAGTACTTC. Translation gives CASSSRDRLTYEQYF.

This chain joins TRBV2 and TRBJ1-2; possibly TRBD1 for D (5 bases). V lost 2 bases and J 8 bases, leaving 15 bases between the germline ends. Germline assignment: CDR1 SNHLY and CDR2 FYNNEI. This CDR3 has 14 amino acids. CDR3 residues: CASSESPQAWGYTF. The CDR3 coding sequence is TGTGCCAGCAGTGAATCCCCACAGGCCTGGGGCTACACCTTC.

The rearrangement uses TRBV12-3 or TRBV12-4 and TRBJ2-2; D remains unclear. V lost 3 bases and J 9 bases, leaving 11 bases between the germline ends. This CDR3 is built from 13 residues. The CDR3 reads CASSFVGPRELFF. In DNA, the CDR3 is TGTGCCAGCAGTTTTGTCGGCCCCCGGGAGCTGTTTTTT.

The gene calls are TRBV3-1 (or the pseudogene TRBV3-2) and TRBJ2-5; TRBD2 aligns across 11 bases. The germline V gene encodes CDR1 LGHDT and CDR2 YNNKEL (reference sequence). The CDR3 has 15 residues. V trimming: 6 bases; J trimming: 5 bases; junction bases outside the gene matches: 8. CDR3: CASRRNSGGVETQYF. CDR3 DNA: TGTGCCAGCAGGCGGAATAGCGGGGGGGTCGAGACCCAGTACTTC.

This clone occurred a few times. The V gene is TRBV30, the J gene TRBJ1-6; 7 bases fit TRBD1. V lost 4 bases to trimming and J lost 4 bases; unmatched junction nucleotides: 4. This CDR3 spans 14 amino acids. Germline V gene data show CDR1 as GTSNPN and CDR2 as SVGIG (reference sequence). In nucleotides, the CDR3 is TGTGCCTGGACCCAGACAGGGTATAATTCACCCCTCCACTTT. Protein: CAWTQTGYNSPLHF.

V is TRBV4-1 and J is TRBJ2-2; no clear D. In germline, CDR1 is MGHRA, CDR2 YSYEKL. The CDR3 loop spans 16 amino acids. Trimming removed 1 base from V and 3 bases from J, with 12 bases in between. This CDR3 reads CASSQVGAPYTGELFF. The CDR3, as DNA: TGCGCCAGCAGCCAAGTTGGCGCACCCTACACCGGGGAGCTGTTTTTT.